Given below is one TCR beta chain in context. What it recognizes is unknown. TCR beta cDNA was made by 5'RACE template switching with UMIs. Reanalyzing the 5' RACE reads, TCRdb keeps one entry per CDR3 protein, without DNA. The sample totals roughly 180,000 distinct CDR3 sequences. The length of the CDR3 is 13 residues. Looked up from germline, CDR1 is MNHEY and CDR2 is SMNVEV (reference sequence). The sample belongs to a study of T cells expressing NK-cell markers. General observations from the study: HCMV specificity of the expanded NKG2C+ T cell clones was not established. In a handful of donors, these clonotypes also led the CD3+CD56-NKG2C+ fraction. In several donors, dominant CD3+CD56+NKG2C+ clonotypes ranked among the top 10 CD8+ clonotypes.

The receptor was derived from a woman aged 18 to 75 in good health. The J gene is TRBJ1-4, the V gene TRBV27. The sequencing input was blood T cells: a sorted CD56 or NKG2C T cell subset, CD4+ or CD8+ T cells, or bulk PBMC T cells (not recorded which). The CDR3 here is CASRGRRNEKLFF. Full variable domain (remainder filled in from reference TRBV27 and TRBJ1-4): EAQVTQNPRYLITVTGKKLTVTCSQNMNHEYMSWYRQDPGLGLRQIYYSMNVEVTDKGDVPEGYKVSRKEKRNFPLILESPSPNQTSLYFCASRGRRNEKLFFGSGTQLSVL.